One and the same sample provided the 11 T cell receptor beta chains below, sequenced in a study of T cell repertoires in cytomegalovirus infection. TCRdb called the reads again in MiXCR, with one record for every CDR3 protein. The table lists more than 650,000 distinct CDR3 sequences, 35% of them singletons, with under 3.5% in the top ten. Sequenced sample: PBMCs. All receptors derive from a human donor in good health (CMV status not recorded). Some clones in this sample may be carry-over from other donors' samples.

This clonotype has a handful of counts. The CDR3 sequence is CASSLDPYTEAFF. Here the CDR3 DNA reads TGTGCCAGCTCACTCGACCCTTACACTGAAGCTTTCTTT. The chain combines TRBV18 with TRBJ1-1; D is ambiguous. The germline CDR1 and CDR2 sequences are KGHSH and LQKENI. The CDR3 has 13 amino acids. V lost 4 bases to trimming and J lost 3 bases, with 9 bases between them.

This clonotype appeared a few times. J is TRBJ1-1 and V is TRBV2, with D tentatively TRBD1 (5 bases). This CDR3 is built from 13 residues. Trimming pared 10 bases from V and 3 bases from J, leaving 15 bases between. From germline, CDR1 is SNHLY and CDR2 FYNNEI. CDR3 loop: CATQQEGDTEAFF. For the CDR3, the DNA is TGTGCCACCCAACAGGAGGGTGACACTGAAGCTTTCTTT.

CDR3 region: CASSLPQGRSYEQYF. The CDR3 bases are TGTGCCAGCAGTTTACCCCAGGGGAGGTCCTACGAGCAGTACTTC. The rearrangement uses TRBV28 and TRBJ2-7; the D gene could be TRBD1 or TRBD2 (6 bases each). With 2 bases removed from V and 1 base from J, the gap between germline ends came to 12 bases. This CDR3 contains 15 residues. The germline V gene has CDR1 MDHEN and CDR2 SYDVKM.

The chain links TRBV7-6 to TRBJ2-2; weak D call: TRBD1 (5 bases). Germline CDR1 SGHVS, CDR2 FNYEAQ. V was trimmed by 2 bases and J by 0 bases, leaving 10 bases between them. CDR3 length: 16 residues. The CDR3 loop is CASSLQGITNTGELFF. The CDR3 bases are TGTGCCAGCAGCTTACAGGGAATAACGAACACCGGGGAGCTGTTTTTT.

A note on this clonotype: At one end the junction does not follow the germline gene, possibly because of a read error. This chain joins TRBV7-9 and TRBJ2-3; TRBD2 aligns across 14 bases. Germline V lookup: CDR1 SEHNR, CDR2 FQNEAQ (reference sequence). The CDR3 is made up of 17 amino acids. Written as DNA, the CDR3 is TGTTCCAGCATCGGCCGGACTAGCGGGGGGACCACAGATACGCAGTATTTT. Translated, it gives CSSIGRTSGGTTDTQYF.

To note about this clonotype: A read error may be the cause here, since a much bigger clone is one base away. V usage is TRBV7-8 and J usage is TRBJ1-4; D is ambiguous. The CDR3 runs to 14 residues. The germline V gene encodes CDR1 SGHVS and CDR2 FQNEAQ. For the CDR3, the DNA is TGTGCCAGCAGCGTCAGTTTCAGGAATGAAGAACTGTTTTTT. Translating gives CASSVSFRNEELFF. Drawing the rest from reference TRBV7-8 and TRBJ1-4, the complete variable domain is GAGVSQSPRYKVAKRGQDVALRCDPISGHVSLFWYQQALGQGPEFLTYFQNEAQLDKSGLPSDRFFAERPEGSVSTLKIQRTQQEDSAVYLCASSVSFRNEELFFGSGTQLSVL.

This chain connects TRBV5-1 to TRBJ2-2; 7 bases agree with TRBD1. CDR3 length: 17 residues. The trim removed 4 bases at V and 2 bases at J, leaving 11 bases unmatched. Per the germline V gene, CDR1 is SGHRS and CDR2 is YFSETQ. The CDR3 region has the DNA TGCGCCAGCAGCCCAGGACTGGGGACAGTTAACACCGGGGAGCTGTTTTTT. Residues: CASSPGLGTVNTGELFF.

This clonotype was counted a few times. V gene TRBV28 combines with J gene TRBJ1-2, with D unclear. Germline CDR1 reads MDHEN; CDR2 reads SYDVKM. The ends were cut back, 5 bases at V and 8 bases at J, with 15 bases in the middle. This CDR3 is 13 amino acids long. The CDR3 region is CASSPRVEWGYTF. The CDR3 DNA reads TGTGCCAGCAGTCCCCGAGTCGAGTGGGGCTACACCTTC.

This chain connects TRBV28 to TRBJ2-3; D is perhaps TRBD1 (5 bases). The ends were cut back, 8 bases at V and 1 base at J, with 16 bases in the middle. The CDR3 is 15 residues long. Germline lookup yields CDR1 MDHEN and CDR2 SYDVKM. CDR3 sequence reads: CASPPLRDRTDTQYF. CDR3 in DNA: TGTGCCAGCCCCCCTCTCAGGGATCGCACAGATACGCAGTATTTT.

This clonotype was seen a few times. V usage is TRBV6-1 and J usage is TRBJ1-1; D might be TRBD1 (6 bases). Germline CDR1 MNHNS, CDR2 SASEGT. The CDR3 covers 14 residues. Trimming stripped 6 bases from V and 7 bases from J, with 18 bases between. The CDR3 DNA reads as TGTGCCAGCAGCCTCGGAGGGGGTCGGAGTGAAGCTTTCTTT. This encodes CASSLGGGRSEAFF.

The chain has TRBV19 and TRBJ2-1; 11 nucleotides align to TRBD2. This CDR3 has 17 residues. Germline loops: CDR1 LNHDA, CDR2 SQIVND (reference sequence). The V segment lost 2 bases and the J segment 0 bases; nucleotides outside the gene matches: 3. The CDR3 loop is CASSITSGGHSYNEQFF. Here the CDR3 DNA reads TGTGCCAGTAGTATAACTAGCGGGGGCCACTCCTACAATGAGCAGTTCTTC.